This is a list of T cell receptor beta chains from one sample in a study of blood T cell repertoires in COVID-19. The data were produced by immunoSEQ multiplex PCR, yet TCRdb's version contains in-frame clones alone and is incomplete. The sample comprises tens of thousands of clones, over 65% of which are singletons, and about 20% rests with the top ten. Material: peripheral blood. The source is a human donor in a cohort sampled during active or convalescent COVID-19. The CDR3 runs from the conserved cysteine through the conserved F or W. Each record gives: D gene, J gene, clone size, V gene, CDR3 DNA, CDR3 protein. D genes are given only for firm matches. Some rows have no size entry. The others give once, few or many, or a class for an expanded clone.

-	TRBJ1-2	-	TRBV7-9	TGTGCCAGCAGCTTAGGTGGGCAGATCTATGGCTACACCTTC	CASSLGGQIYGYTF
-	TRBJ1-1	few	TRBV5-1	TGCGCCAGCAGCCCAAAGGCGGTACCGGCTGAAGCTTTCTTT	CASSPKAVPAEAFF
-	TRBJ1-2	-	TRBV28	TGTGCCAGCAGTAGGACACTACTCTATGGCTACACCTTC	CASSRTLLYGYTF
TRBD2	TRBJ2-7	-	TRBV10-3	TGTGCCATCAGTGAGTCTAGCGGGAGGGCCTACGAGCAGTACTTC	CAISESSGRAYEQYF
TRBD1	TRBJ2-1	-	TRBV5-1	TGCGCCAGCAGTTTGGACAGGTACAATGAGCAGTTCTTC	CASSLDRYNEQFF
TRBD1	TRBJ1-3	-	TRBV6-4	TGTGCCAGCAGTGACTCCAACGGGACAGAGGGAAACACCATATATTTT	CASSDSNGTEGNTIYF
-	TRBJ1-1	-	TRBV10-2	TGCGCCAGCAGCCGCGACAGAGGCGCCATCAACACTGAAGCTTTCTTT	CASSRDRGAINTEAFF
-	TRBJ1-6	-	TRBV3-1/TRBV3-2	TGTGCCAGCAGCCAGCAATCAGGGTTTTATAATTCACCCCTCCACTTT	CASSQQSGFYNSPLHF
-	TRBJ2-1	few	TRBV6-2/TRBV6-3	TGTGCCAGCAGTCCCTCGCTAGGAGTCGGTGAGCAGTTCTTC	CASSPSLGVGEQFF
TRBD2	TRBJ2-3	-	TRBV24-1	TGTGCCACCAGGGGTCTAGCGGGTACCACAGATACGCAGTATTTT	CATRGLAGTTDTQYF
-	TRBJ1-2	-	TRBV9	TGTGCCAGCAGCGTGTCAGGGAACTATGGCTACACCTTC	CASSVSGNYGYTF
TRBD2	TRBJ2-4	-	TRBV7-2	TGTGCCAGCAGCTCATTAGCGGGAGTCCCTTTGGAGTACTTC	CASSSLAGVPLEYF
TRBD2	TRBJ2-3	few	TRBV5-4	TGTGCCAGCAGCTTGGTAGGCGGGGGGGCAACAGATACGCAGTATTTT	CASSLVGGGATDTQYF
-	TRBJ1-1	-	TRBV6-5	TGTGCCAGCAGTTCTCTTCTCGGGTCTCTCTGGACTGAAGCTTTCTTT	CASSSLLGSLWTEAFF
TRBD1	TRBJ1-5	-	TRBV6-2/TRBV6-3	TGTGCCAGCAGTTTCTCGACAGGGGGCAAAGGAAATCAGCCCCAGCATTTT	CASSFSTGGKGNQPQHF
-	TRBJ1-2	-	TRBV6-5	TGTGCCAGCAGTTACGCGGGAGATGGGGGTTATGGCTACACCTTC	CASSYAGDGGYGYTF
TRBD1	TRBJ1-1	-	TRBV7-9	TGTGCCAGCAGCTCAGGGGGTCGAGGGAACACTGAAGCTTTCTTT	CASSSGGRGNTEAFF
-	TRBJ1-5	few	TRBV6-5	TGTGCCAGCGCTGTTGGAGGGGCGGGATATCAGCCCCAGCATTTT	CASAVGGAGYQPQHF
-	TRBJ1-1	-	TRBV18	TGTGCCAGCTCATCCCTCAGGGCTTTGAACACTGAAGCTTTCTTT	CASSSLRALNTEAFF
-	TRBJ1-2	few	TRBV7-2	TGTGCCAGCAGCCCTACAGGGCTAGCTAACTATGGCTACACCTTC	CASSPTGLANYGYTF
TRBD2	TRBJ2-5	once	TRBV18	TGTGCCAGCTCACCTCAACTAGCGGGGGGGAGGGAGACCCAGTACTTC	CASSPQLAGGRETQYF
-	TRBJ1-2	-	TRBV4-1	TGCGCCAGCAGCCATCGGCAGGACTATGGCTACACCTTC	CASSHRQDYGYTF
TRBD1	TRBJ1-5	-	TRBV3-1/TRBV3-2	TGTGCCAGCAGCCTGACAGGGAATCAGCCCCAGCATTTT	CASSLTGNQPQHF
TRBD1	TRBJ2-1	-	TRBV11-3	TGTGCCAGCAGCTTAGAGGACAGGGGAGACAATGAGCAGTTCTTC	CASSLEDRGDNEQFF
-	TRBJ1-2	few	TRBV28	TGTGCCACCCAAACCGACACCCTCTATGGCTACACCTTC	CATQTDTLYGYTF
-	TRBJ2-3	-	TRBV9	TGTGCCAGCAGCGAGACGGGGGGCACAGATACGCAGTATTTT	CASSETGGTDTQYF
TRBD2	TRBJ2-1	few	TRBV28	TGTGCCAGCAGCCACATTCCCGGAAGCGGGAGGGGATACAATGAGCAGTTCTTC	CASSHIPGSGRGYNEQFF
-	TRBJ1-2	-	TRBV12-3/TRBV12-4	TGTGCCAGCAGTCGACAGGCTAACTATGGCTACACCTTC	CASSRQANYGYTF
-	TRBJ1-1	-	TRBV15	TGTGCCACCAGTCGGGGGGGGTCCACTGAAGCTTTCTTT	CATSRGGSTEAFF
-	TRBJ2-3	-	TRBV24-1	TGTGCCACCAGTGCCGACAGCATCACAGATACGCAGTATTTT	CATSADSITDTQYF
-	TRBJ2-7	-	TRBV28	TGTGCCAGCAGTTCTACCGGGACAAATTACGAGCAGTACTTC	CASSSTGTNYEQYF
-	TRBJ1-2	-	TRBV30	TGTGCCTGGAGTGTGGATAGGTTGGGCATCTCTTCGATAGGCTACACCTTC	CAWSVDRLGISSIGYTF
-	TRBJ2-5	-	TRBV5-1	TGCGCCAGCGTAAAAATGGGGGCTCAAGAGACCCAGTACTTC	CASVKMGAQETQYF
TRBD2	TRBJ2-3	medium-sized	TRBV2	TGTGCCAGCAGGTTAGCGGGAGAATCAGATACGCAGTATTTT	CASRLAGESDTQYF
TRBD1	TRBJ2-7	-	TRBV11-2	TGTGCCAGCAGCTTAGATACGGCTAGGACAGGGTCCCTCGAGCAGTACTTC	CASSLDTARTGSLEQYF
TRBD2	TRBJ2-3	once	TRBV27	TGTGCCAGCAGCCGGACTAGCGGGGGAAGATGGAGAGATACGCAGTATTTT	CASSRTSGGRWRDTQYF
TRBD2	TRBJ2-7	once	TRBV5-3	TGTGCCAGAAGCGCGGAGTACCTAGCGGGAGGGCCTTGGGAGCAGTACTTC	CARSAEYLAGGPWEQYF
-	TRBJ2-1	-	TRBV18	TGTGCCAGCTCACCAGAGACCGGGGTCCAGAATGAGCAGTTCTTC	CASSPETGVQNEQFF
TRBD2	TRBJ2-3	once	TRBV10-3	TGTGCCATCGGAGCGGGAGGCTGGACAGATACGCAGTATTTT	CAIGAGGWTDTQYF
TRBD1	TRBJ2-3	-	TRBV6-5	TGTGCCAGCAGGGGACAGGGCACAGATACGCAGTATTTT	CASRGQGTDTQYF